This passage covers 12 T cell receptor beta chains from one sample sequenced in a study of shared clonotypes between healthy human individuals. Clones were sequenced by immunoSEQ multiplex PCR, and TCRdb holds only the in-frame ones, with some missing. The table lists about 480,000 clones, around 79% of them singletons. The sequencing sample was made of PBMCs. The receptors were sampled from a woman between 35 and 50 years old in good health. Some clones in this sample may be carry-over from other donors' samples.

This rearrangement joins TRBV28 to TRBJ2-7, with 7 bases aligning to TRBD1. The V gene's germline CDR1 is MDHEN and CDR2 SYDVKM. J was trimmed by 1 base and V by 6 bases; bases with no gene match: 3. CDR3 size: 13 residues. For the CDR3, the DNA is TGTGCCAGCAGGGCAGGGGGATCCTACGAGCAGTACTTC. Its translation is CASRAGGSYEQYF.

The chain uses TRBV9 and TRBJ2-7; either TRBD1 or TRBD2 may fit D (6 bases each). The germline V gene has CDR1 SGDLS and CDR2 YYNGEE. V was pared by 0 bases and J by 6 bases, with 13 bases between. This CDR3 spans 14 amino acids. CDR3 sequence (DNA): TGTGCCAGCAGCGTAGGAGGGGGGAATCGCGAGCAGTACTTC. It yields the protein CASSVGGGNREQYF.

This sequence joins TRBV5-1 and TRBJ2-5; maybe TRBD2 (5 bases). CDR1 is SGHRS, CDR2 YFSETQ, per germline. There are 14 residues in the CDR3. V was shortened by 5 bases and J by 2 bases, with 13 bases between the two germline ends. In DNA form, the CDR3 reads TGCGCCAGCAGATCTAGCACAGAACAAGAGACCCAGTACTTC. Translating gives CASRSSTEQETQYF.

The V and J genes are TRBV27 and TRBJ1-1; TRBD1 might be the D (5 bases). Germline V lookup: CDR1 MNHEY, CDR2 SMNVEV (reference sequence). There are 16 residues in the CDR3. The germline V and J ends were trimmed by 7 bases and 4 bases, with 22 bases remaining between them. The CDR3 nucleotides are TGTGCCAGCACCCCCTCAAGCGGGACCTTTGGCACTGAAGCTTTCTTT. Residues: CASTPSSGTFGTEAFF.

The chain joins TRBV19 to TRBJ2-2; D not certain. Germline-derived CDR1 and CDR2 are LNHDA and SQIVND (reference sequence). V was pared by 6 bases and J by 4 bases, with 6 bases between. The CDR3 has 12 amino acids. The CDR3 loop reads CASRMVTGELFF. The CDR3 DNA reads TGTGCCAGTAGAATGGTCACCGGGGAGCTGTTTTTT.

The chain uses TRBV29-1 and TRBJ2-7, with D possibly being TRBD1 (6 bases). Germline V gives CDR1 SQVTM, CDR2 ANQGSEA. The CDR3 contains 12 residues. V lost 4 bases and J 0 bases, leaving 7 bases between the germline ends. The CDR3 DNA follows: TGCAGCGTTGTGGGGGCCTCCTACGAGCAGTACTTC. It encodes CSVVGASYEQYF.

V gene TRBV7-3 combines with J gene TRBJ2-3, with 8 bases lining up with TRBD1. This CDR3 is 13 amino acids long. Germline V gene lookup returns CDR1 SGHTA and CDR2 FQGTGA. V shed 5 bases, J shed 6 bases, and the junction held 4 bases outside the gene matches. The CDR3 loop is CASSPGGSDTQYF. DNA for the CDR3: TGTGCCAGCAGCCCAGGGGGCTCGGATACGCAGTATTTT.

This chain joins TRBV7-3 and TRBJ2-3; 7 nucleotides line up with TRBD2. The CDR3 runs 13 residues. Germline CDR1 and CDR2: SGHTA and FQGTGA. With V trimmed by 6 bases and J by 2 bases, 2 bases remained unmatched. CDR3: CASRRDYTDTQYF. The CDR3 DNA follows: TGTGCCAGCAGACGGGACTACACAGATACGCAGTATTTT.

The chain combines TRBV6-1 with TRBJ2-1; D possibly corresponds to TRBD1 (6 bases). Looked up from germline, CDR1 is MNHNS and CDR2 is SASEGT. The V end was cut by 5 bases, the J end by 2 bases, with 13 bases between. This CDR3 is built from 15 residues. This CDR3 is CASSKGTNPYNEQFF. The CDR3 nucleotides read TGTGCCAGCAGTAAAGGGACAAACCCCTACAATGAGCAGTTCTTC.

This clone was detected once. The chain couples TRBV11-2 to TRBJ2-1; the match to TRBD2 covers 10 bases. The V and J ends lost 7 bases and 5 bases, in that order; junction bases with no gene match: 14. This CDR3 is 17 amino acids long. Germline lookup yields CDR1 SGHAT and CDR2 FQNNGV. The CDR3, as DNA: TGTGCCAGCACCCTATCCTGGGGGCTAGCGGGGGACAATGAGCAGTTCTTC. Amino acid sequence: CASTLSWGLAGDNEQFF.

V and J are TRBV21-1 and TRBJ1-6. TRBV21-1 is marked as a pseudogene. CDR3 length: 16 residues. The DNA for the CDR3 is TGTGCCAGCAGAGCGCTTTTAGCTACACATAATTCACCCCTCCACTTT. This translates into CASRALLATHNSPLHF.

CDR3 DNA sequence: TGTGCCAGCAGCCCAAACACGGGAGGAGAGACCCAGTACTTC. This sequence encodes CASSPNTGGETQYF. This rearrangement joins TRBV5-4 to TRBJ2-5, with 7 bases fitting TRBD2. The junction had 7 bases not matched to a gene; V was cut back by 4 bases and J by 4 bases. The CDR3 runs 14 residues. Germline loops: CDR1 SGHNT, CDR2 YYREEE (reference sequence).